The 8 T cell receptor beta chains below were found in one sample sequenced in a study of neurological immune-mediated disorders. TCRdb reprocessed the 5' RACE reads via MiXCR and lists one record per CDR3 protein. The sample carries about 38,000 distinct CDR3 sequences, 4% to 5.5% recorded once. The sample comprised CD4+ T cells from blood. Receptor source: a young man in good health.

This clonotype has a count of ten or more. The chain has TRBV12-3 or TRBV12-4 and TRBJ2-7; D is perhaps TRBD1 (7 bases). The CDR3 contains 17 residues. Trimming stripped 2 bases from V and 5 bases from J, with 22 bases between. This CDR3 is CASSLFRDREAFDEQYF. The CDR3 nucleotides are TGTGCCAGCAGTTTATTCCGTGACAGGGAGGCATTTGACGAGCAGTACTTC.

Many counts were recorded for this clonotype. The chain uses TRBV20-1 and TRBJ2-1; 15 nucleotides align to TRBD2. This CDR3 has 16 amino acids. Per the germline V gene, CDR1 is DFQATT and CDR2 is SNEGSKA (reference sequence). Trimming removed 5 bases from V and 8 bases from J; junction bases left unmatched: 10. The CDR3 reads CSARGLAGGRGDEQFF. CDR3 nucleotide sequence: TGCAGTGCTCGGGGACTAGCGGGGGGCAGGGGCGATGAGCAGTTCTTC.

The CDR3, as DNA: TGTGCCAGCAGCTTACGAGGGGACGGAAACACCATATATTTT. It yields the protein CASSLRGDGNTIYF. This sequence joins TRBV7-2 and TRBJ1-3, with a possible D match to TRBD1 (5 bases). The V end lost 2 bases, the J end lost 4 bases, and 9 bases lay between the germline ends. This CDR3 spans 14 amino acids. CDR1 is SGHTA, CDR2 FQGNSA, per germline.

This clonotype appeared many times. This CDR3 is CSASGALDTEAFF. Written as DNA, the CDR3 is TGCAGTGCTTCCGGGGCCCTGGATACTGAAGCTTTCTTT. The genes are TRBV20-1 and TRBJ1-1; D is possibly TRBD1 (5 bases). V was trimmed by 5 bases and J by 5 bases, leaving 15 bases between them. This CDR3 has 13 residues. The germline V gene has CDR1 DFQATT and CDR2 SNEGSKA (reference sequence).

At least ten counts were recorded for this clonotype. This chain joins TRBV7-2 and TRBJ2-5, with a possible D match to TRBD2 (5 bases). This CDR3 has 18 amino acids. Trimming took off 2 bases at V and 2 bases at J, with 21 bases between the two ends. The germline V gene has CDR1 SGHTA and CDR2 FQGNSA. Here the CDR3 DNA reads TGTGCCAGCAGCTTAACTATTCCGGGGTCACTGCGTCAAGAGACCCAGTACTTC. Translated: CASSLTIPGSLRQETQYF.

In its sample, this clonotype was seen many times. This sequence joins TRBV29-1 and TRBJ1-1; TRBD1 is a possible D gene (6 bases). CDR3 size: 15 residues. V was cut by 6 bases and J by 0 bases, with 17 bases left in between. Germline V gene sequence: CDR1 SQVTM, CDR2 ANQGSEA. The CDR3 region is CSVGQIGGMNTEAFF. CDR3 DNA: TGCAGCGTGGGGCAAATAGGGGGAATGAACACTGAAGCTTTCTTT. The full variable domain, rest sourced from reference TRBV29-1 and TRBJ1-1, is SAVISQKPSRDICQRGTSLTIQCQVDSQVTMMFWYRQQPGQSLTLIATANQGSEATYESGFVIDKFPISRPNLTFSTLTVSNMSPEDSSIYLCSVGQIGGMNTEAFFGQGTRLTVV.

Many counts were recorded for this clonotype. CDR3 in DNA: TGTGCCAGCAGTTACACCACGAACACCGGGGAGCTGTTTTTT. As protein: CASSYTTNTGELFF. This rearrangement joins TRBV7-9 to TRBJ2-2, with D unclear. V was pared by 6 bases and J by 0 bases, with 8 bases between. The germline V gene has CDR1 SEHNR and CDR2 FQNEAQ (reference sequence). The CDR3 is 14 residues long.

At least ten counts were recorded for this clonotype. The CDR3 region is CASSFANTGELFF. The CDR3, as DNA: TGTGCCAGCAGCTTTGCGAACACCGGGGAGCTGTTTTTT. The chain uses TRBV7-8 and TRBJ2-2, with D hard to call. The CDR3 length is 13 residues. The germline gives CDR1 SGHVS, CDR2 FQNEAQ. V was cut by 3 bases and J by 0 bases, with 2 bases left in between.